Shown below are 5 T cell receptor beta chains from a single sample sequenced in a study of sequential checkpoint blockade in melanoma. As for treatment: randomized to nivolumab then ipilimumab (arm A) or the reverse (arm B). Assay: immunoSEQ multiplex PCR; the TCRdb copy retains only in-frame clones and omits some. The table lists 20,000 to 25,000 clones, 55% to 70% of them singletons. Sample: CD8+ T cells sorted from blood (inferred from file names), taken from a patient given nivolumab and ipilimumab in sequence. Receptors originate from a human donor with melanoma.

The rearrangement joins TRBV5-1 to TRBJ1-2; TRBD1 matches 7 bases. Germline lookup yields CDR1 SGHRS and CDR2 YFSETQ. V was pared by 4 bases and J by 8 bases, with 11 bases of the junction left unmatched. This CDR3 region has 14 residues. The CDR3 sequence: CASSPLTGMEGYTF. As DNA, the CDR3 is TGCGCCAGCAGCCCGCTGACAGGGATGGAGGGCTACACCTTC.

The V gene is TRBV27, the J gene TRBJ1-5; TRBD1 aligns across 8 bases. CDR1 is MNHEY and CDR2 is SMNVEV in the germline V gene (reference sequence). The J segment lost 4 bases and the V segment lost 6 bases, leaving 14 bases of the junction unmatched. The CDR3 contains 17 residues. CDR3 nucleotides: TGTGCCAGCAGCGAAGCCCCGTGGACAGGGCTTAATCAGCCCCAGCATTTT. It specifies CASSEAPWTGLNQPQHF.

The chain recombines TRBV27 with TRBJ2-6; D is uncertain. The CDR3 is made up of 14 amino acids. V was pared by 6 bases and J by 0 bases, with 6 bases between. CDR1 is MNHEY and CDR2 is SMNVEV in the germline V gene (reference sequence). CDR3 coding DNA: TGTGCCAGCAGCCAGATCTCTGGGGCCAACGTCCTGACTTTC. It codes for CASSQISGANVLTF.

With respect to this clone: The sample holds other DNA sequences that translate to the same CDR3. V usage is TRBV7-9 and J usage is TRBJ1-2, with 9 bases matching TRBD1. Trimming cost V 3 bases and J 6 bases; bases outside gene matches: 5. The CDR3 consists of 14 residues. In germline, CDR1 is SEHNR, CDR2 FQNEAQ (reference sequence). The CDR3 loop reads CASSLPTGGNGYTF. The CDR3 nucleotides are TGTGCCAGCAGCTTGCCGACAGGGGGGAATGGCTACACCTTC.

This rearrangement joins TRBV14 to TRBJ2-5, with unresolved D. Trimming removed 0 bases from V and 8 bases from J, with 10 bases in between. The CDR3 consists of 13 residues. Germline CDR1 SGHDN, CDR2 FVKESK. This chain's CDR3 is CASSQDSLATQYF. The CDR3 coding sequence is TGTGCCAGCAGCCAAGATTCGCTGGCCACCCAGTACTTC.